These 29 T cell receptor beta chains came from one sample sequenced in a study of T cell changes during pregnancy in multiple sclerosis. Only in-frame clones appear in the TCRdb table, and some are missing; sequencing was by immunoSEQ multiplex PCR. The sample has almost 50,000 clones, 85% to 95% seen once. This material consisted of peripheral blood, taken after pregnancy. These receptors came from a female donor with multiple sclerosis, enrolled in a pregnancy study.

Worth noting for this clone: Other DNA sequences in the same sample also yield this CDR3. The chain recombines TRBV4-2 with TRBJ2-3, with TRBD2 matching 9 bases. CDR3 size: 16 residues. V lost 1 base and J lost 3; bases outside the gene matches: 5. Germline CDR1 and CDR2: LGHNA and YNFKEQ. The CDR3 nucleotides read TGTGCCAGCAGCCAAGTGGCGGGGGGGTCGACAGATACGCAGTATTTT. It translates to CASSQVAGGSTDTQYF.

The chain recombines TRBV6-5 with TRBJ2-7; the match to TRBD1 covers 8 bases. Germline assignment: CDR1 MNHEY and CDR2 SVGAGI. V lost 6 bases, J lost 4 bases, and 11 bases stayed unmatched. This CDR3 has 15 residues. The CDR3 DNA follows: TGTGCCAGCAGGAATCCCCCGACAGGGGTTTACGAGCAGTACTTC. Translation: CASRNPPTGVYEQYF.

DNA of the CDR3: TGTGCCAGCTGCCATGCGGGGCCCAGCACCGGGGAGCTGTTTTTT. Its protein is CASCHAGPSTGELFF. J is TRBJ2-2 and V is TRBV27, with a weak D call TRBD2 (6 bases). V shed 8 bases and J shed 4 bases, with 17 bases lying between them. The germline gives CDR1 MNHEY, CDR2 SMNVEV (reference sequence). CDR3 size: 15 residues.

The rearrangement joins TRBV6-1 to TRBJ2-5; D possibly corresponds to TRBD2 (5 bases). Germline loops: CDR1 MNHNS, CDR2 SASEGT. The CDR3 contains 14 residues. The V gene lost 0 bases and the J gene lost 5 bases, with 10 bases spanning the gap. CDR3 loop: CASSEARGFETQYF. The CDR3 region has the DNA TGTGCCAGCAGTGAAGCGCGAGGGTTTGAGACCCAGTACTTC.

The genes are TRBV6-1 and TRBJ1-3; no clear D. From germline, CDR1 is MNHNS and CDR2 SASEGT. Trimming left V 7 bases short and J 1 base short, with 14 bases between. The length of the CDR3 is 15 residues. CDR3 sequence reads: CASIGGDYSGNTIYF. DNA for the CDR3: TGTGCCAGCATCGGAGGCGATTATTCTGGAAACACCATATATTTT.

The chain combines TRBV9 with TRBJ2-4, with 12 bases matching TRBD2. The length of the CDR3 is 18 residues. CDR1 SGDLS and CDR2 YYNGEE come from the germline V gene. The junction had 6 bases not matched to a gene; V was cut back by 2 bases and J by 0 bases. The CDR3 loop is CASSVASGGAQAKNIQYF. The CDR3 region has the DNA TGTGCCAGCAGCGTGGCTAGCGGGGGGGCCCAAGCCAAAAACATTCAGTACTTC.

Points on this clone: The junction and the germline gene differ at one end; a read error may be behind it. The chain couples TRBV6-6 to TRBJ2-3; 10 bases are a match to TRBD2. This CDR3 is built from 16 residues. CDR1 and CDR2 (germline): MNHNY, SVGAGI (reference sequence). The chain's CDR3 is CASSLLAGDFTDTQYF. The DNA for the CDR3 is TGTGCCAGCTCCCTTCTAGCGGGGGACTTCACAGACACGCAGTATTTT.

V usage is TRBV7-2 and J usage is TRBJ2-2, with TRBD2 matching 14 bases. The length of the CDR3 is 18 residues. Per germline, CDR1 SGHTA and CDR2 FQGNSA. The ends lost 5 bases at V and 1 base at J; junction bases unmatched: 6. CDR3 residues: CASSSRTSGGRNTGELFF. The CDR3 DNA is TGTGCCAGCAGCAGCCGGACTAGCGGGGGGCGGAACACCGGGGAGCTGTTTTTT.

This clone appeared once. This chain links TRBV7-9 with TRBJ2-7; possibly TRBD1 for D (6 bases). Germline assignment: CDR1 SEHNR and CDR2 FQNEAQ (reference sequence). The CDR3 has 13 amino acids. V was cut by 4 bases and J by 5 bases, with 12 bases left in between. CDR3 nucleotides: TGTGCCAGCAGCTACAGGGTGATCGACGAGCAGTACTTC. Translation: CASSYRVIDEQYF.

This sequence joins TRBV18 and TRBJ2-7; a weak D match, TRBD1 (6 bases). V dropped 3 bases and J dropped 3 bases, with 9 bases sitting between them. Germline V lookup: CDR1 KGHSH, CDR2 LQKENI. The CDR3 has 13 amino acids. For the CDR3, the DNA is TGTGCCAGCTCACCCAGGACAGACTACGAGCAGTACTTC. As protein: CASSPRTDYEQYF.

The chain is built from TRBV6-1 and TRBJ1-1; D is perhaps TRBD1 (5 bases). Germline assignment: CDR1 MNHNS and CDR2 SASEGT. Trimming removed 4 bases from V and 5 bases from J, with 8 bases in between. The CDR3 is 12 amino acids. This chain's CDR3 is CASSAGRTEAFF. DNA of the CDR3: TGTGCCAGCAGTGCAGGGAGGACTGAAGCTTTCTTT.

This clone showed up just once. The rearrangement joins TRBV19 to TRBJ1-6; the D gene is possibly TRBD1 (5 bases). The CDR3 spans 13 residues. Germline CDR1 reads LNHDA; CDR2 reads SQIVND (reference sequence). V was pared by 8 bases and J by 8 bases, with 13 bases between. CDR3 nucleotides: TGTGCCAGTGATACAGGAGTCGATTCACCCCTCCACTTT. This translates into CASDTGVDSPLHF.

The chain uses TRBV10-3 and TRBJ1-1; no reliable D call. This CDR3 is built from 14 residues. V shed 0 bases and J shed 1 base, with 6 bases lying between them. Looked up from germline, CDR1 is ENHRY and CDR2 is SYGVKD. The CDR3 bases are TGTGCCATCAGTGAGTCTGCGGGGAACACTGAAGCTTTCTTT. It yields the protein CAISESAGNTEAFF.

The chain is built from TRBV6-4 and TRBJ2-2; D possibly corresponds to TRBD1 (5 bases). CDR3 length: 15 residues. CDR1 is MRHNA and CDR2 is SNTAGT in the germline V gene. The V end lost 3 bases, the J end lost 3 bases, and 11 bases lay between the germline ends. The CDR3 DNA reads TGTGCCAGCAGTGAGCTGGGGCTGGACACCGGGGAGCTGTTTTTT. Protein: CASSELGLDTGELFF.

This clone was seen a single time. This chain joins TRBV6-6 and TRBJ2-1, with TRBD1 matching 11 bases. Unmatched junction bases numbered 10, after V lost 6 bases and J lost 6 bases. Per the germline V gene, CDR1 is MNHNY and CDR2 is SVGAGI (reference sequence). The CDR3 has 16 residues. CDR3 DNA: TGTGCCAGCAGATATAGGACAGGGGGCATGTCCAATGAGCAGTTCTTC. This gives the protein CASRYRTGGMSNEQFF.

The gene calls are TRBV7-9 and TRBJ2-2; 12 positions agree with TRBD1. Per the germline V gene, CDR1 is SEHNR and CDR2 is FQNEAQ (reference sequence). The CDR3 sequence is 15 residues long. Trimming removed 4 bases from V and 7 bases from J; junction bases left unmatched: 4. DNA of the CDR3: TGTGCCAGCAGCTCGGGACAGGGGGCGATCGGGGAGCTGTTTTTT. Protein product: CASSSGQGAIGELFF.

The gene calls are TRBV29-1 and TRBJ1-1; D might be TRBD1 (5 bases). CDR3 length: 11 residues. V dropped 4 bases and J dropped 7 bases, with 10 bases sitting between them. Germline CDR1 is SQVTM and CDR2 is ANQGSEA. CDR3 coding DNA: TGCAGCGTTGGGGGCGGGGGTGAAGCTTTCTTT. Encoded protein: CSVGGGGEAFF.

The chain combines TRBV5-6 with TRBJ2-3; D uncertain. Trimming left V 5 bases short and J 7 bases short, with 23 bases between. Looked up from germline, CDR1 is SGHDT and CDR2 is YYEEEE. The CDR3 runs to 16 residues. The CDR3 nucleotides read TGTGCCAGCAGGTTCCACGTCGTGGGCCAGGCACATACGCAGTATTTT. Residues: CASRFHVVGQAHTQYF.

This chain links TRBV6-4 with TRBJ1-5; no firm D call. Germline CDR1 is MRHNA and CDR2 is SNTAGT. The CDR3 contains 12 residues. The V and J ends lost 7 bases and 4 bases respectively, with 8 bases between them. This CDR3 is CASNPMNQPQHF. The CDR3 coding sequence is TGTGCCAGCAATCCAATGAATCAGCCCCAGCATTTT.

The chain recombines TRBV28 with TRBJ1-3; TRBD1 matches 9 bases. CDR3 length equals 15 residues. The V segment lost 3 bases and the J segment 3 bases; nucleotides outside the gene matches: 3. From germline, CDR1 is MDHEN and CDR2 SYDVKM. As DNA, the CDR3 is TGTGCCAGCAGTTTGGTGACAGGGGGTGGAAACACCATATATTTT. Its translation: CASSLVTGGGNTIYF.

J is TRBJ1-3 and V is TRBV6-5, with 8 bases fitting TRBD1. Germline V gene data show CDR1 as MNHEY and CDR2 as SVGAGI. CDR3 length equals 15 residues. V lost 5 bases to trimming and J lost 5 bases; unmatched junction nucleotides: 8. The chain's CDR3 is CASSRSGTGRNTIYF. The CDR3 DNA sequence: TGTGCCAGCAGTAGATCCGGGACAGGCCGAAACACCATATATTTT.

The chain couples TRBV19 to TRBJ2-5; tentative D call: TRBD2 (7 bases). Germline V gene data show CDR1 as LNHDA and CDR2 as SQIVND (reference sequence). The germline V and J ends were trimmed by 3 bases and 1 base, with 15 bases remaining between them. The CDR3 length is 16 residues. CDR3 residues: CASSIRSGGLQETQYF. The CDR3, as DNA: TGTGCCAGTAGTATTCGGTCGGGGGGCCTCCAAGAGACCCAGTACTTC.

The chain uses TRBV7-2 and TRBJ1-4, with unresolved D. Per germline, CDR1 SGHTA and CDR2 FQGNSA. Trimming took 5 bases from V and 4 from J, leaving 11 bases between them. The CDR3 contains 14 residues. CDR3: CASSRRGGNEKLFF. The CDR3 coding sequence is TGTGCCAGCAGCCGCCGGGGTGGTAATGAAAAACTGTTTTTT.

The count of this clone is one. The CDR3: CASSQGGPAKNIQYF. The CDR3 DNA reads as TGTGCCAGCAGCCAAGGGGGGCCCGCCAAAAACATTCAGTACTTC. The rearrangement joins TRBV4-2 to TRBJ2-4; a possible D gene is TRBD1 (6 bases). The CDR3 loop spans 15 amino acids. Per germline, CDR1 LGHNA and CDR2 YNFKEQ. V was clipped by 1 base and J by 1 base, with 8 bases between them.

The V gene is TRBV7-6, the J gene TRBJ2-7, with D unclear. Deletions cut 4 bases from V and 5 bases from J, with 6 bases between. Germline V CDR1 and CDR2: SGHVS, FNYEAQ. This CDR3 comprises 11 residues. The CDR3 DNA is TGTGCCAGCAGCTCCATTGACGAGCAGTACTTC. Residues: CASSSIDEQYF.

V gene TRBV7-3 combines with J gene TRBJ2-2; tentative D call: TRBD1 (5 bases). The ends were cut back, 5 bases at V and 0 bases at J, with 10 bases in the middle. Germline CDR1 is SGHTA and CDR2 is FQGTGA. This CDR3 has 15 residues. The CDR3 protein is CASSLLTANTGELFF. CDR3 nucleotide sequence: TGTGCCAGCAGCCTTTTGACAGCGAACACCGGGGAGCTGTTTTTT.

This chain's CDR3 is CATSRDRGSNSPLHF. The CDR3 region has the DNA TGTGCCACCAGCAGAGATCGGGGGTCTAATTCACCCCTCCACTTT. The chain employs TRBV15 and TRBJ1-6, with a possible D match to TRBD1 (5 bases). This CDR3 region has 15 residues. With 0 bases removed from V and 6 bases from J, the gap between germline ends came to 9 bases. The germline CDR1 and CDR2 sequences are LNHNV and YYDKDF (reference sequence).

This clone was found once. V and J are TRBV9 and TRBJ2-7, with TRBD1 matching over 7 bases. V shed 4 bases, J shed 3 bases, and the junction held 10 bases outside the gene matches. Looked up from germline, CDR1 is SGDLS and CDR2 is YYNGEE. The CDR3 totals 15 residues. The CDR3 here is CASSFATGSHYEQYF. CDR3 bases: TGTGCCAGCAGCTTCGCGACAGGGTCCCACTACGAGCAGTACTTC. Based on the CDR3 plus reference TRBV9 and TRBJ2-7, the full variable domain is DSGVTQTPKHLITATGQRVTLRCSPRSGDLSVYWYQQSLDQGLQFLIQYYNGEERAKGNILERFSAQQFPDLHSELNLSSLELGDSALYFCASSFATGSHYEQYFGPGTRLTVT.

The chain recombines TRBV2 with TRBJ1-1; the match to TRBD1 covers 7 bases. V lost 5 bases and J lost 0; bases outside the gene matches: 15. The CDR3 runs 18 residues. Per the germline V gene, CDR1 is SNHLY and CDR2 is FYNNEI. The DNA for the CDR3 is TGTGCCAGCAGTTCTCTTCAGACAGGGTATGACTTGAACACTGAAGCTTTCTTT. It is translated as CASSSLQTGYDLNTEAFF.